The present entry profiles one T cell receptor (beta chain) with its context. The data were taken from a study of T-cell reconstitution after alpha-beta-depleted transplantation in children. Trimming took 4 bases from V and 8 from J, leaving 12 bases between them. The germline V gene encodes CDR1 LGHDT and CDR2 YNNKEL (reference sequence). CDR3 length: 13 residues. This sample's TCRbeta library carried unique molecular identifier barcodes. From the PCR reads, TCRdb called clonotypes with MiXCR, one entry per CDR3 protein. The sample consists of hundreds of thousands of distinct CDR3 sequences, under 15% of them appearing once.

Sequencing was performed on PBMCs, taken before TCRalphabeta/CD19-depleted stem cell transplant. The chain uses TRBV3-1 and TRBJ2-1; no definite D call. The clonotype was recovered from a girl aged 2 to 10 with congenital amegakaryocytic thrombocytopenia, due to receive a stem cell transplant. CDR3 in amino acids: CASSPSVTHEQFF. The CDR3 DNA reads TGTGCCAGCAGCCCCTCAGTGACGCATGAGCAGTTCTTC.